The next 16 T cell receptor beta chains were all read from a single sample in a study of cytomegalovirus exposure and HLA in healthy donors. The method was immunoSEQ multiplex PCR; TCRdb's version includes in-frame clones alone and lacks a portion of them. The sample lists some 110,000 clones; about 83% were seen once. The sequencing sample was made of PBMCs. These receptors came from a man aged 18 to 30 in good health and CMV-seronegative.

V usage is TRBV30 and J usage is TRBJ2-7, with 10 bases fitting TRBD1. Per germline, CDR1 GTSNPN and CDR2 SVGIG (reference sequence). V gave up 3 bases and J gave up 7 bases; unmatched junction bases: 9. This CDR3 contains 14 residues. CDR3 sequence (DNA): TGTGCCTGGAGCAGGACAGGGGGGACCCGGGAGCAGTACTTC. Its translation: CAWSRTGGTREQYF.

The chain uses TRBV30 and TRBJ2-1; TRBD2 is a possible D gene (5 bases). In germline, CDR1 is GTSNPN, CDR2 SVGIG (reference sequence). V lost 3 bases to trimming and J lost 8 bases, with 20 bases between them. The CDR3 consists of 15 residues. CDR3 in DNA: TGTGCCTGGAGCGACGGGGTCCGACCCGCCGATGAGCAGTTCTTC. Residues: CAWSDGVRPADEQFF.

V gene TRBV14 combines with J gene TRBJ2-7; 8 bases are shared with TRBD2. The germline V gene has CDR1 SGHDN and CDR2 FVKESK. This CDR3 is built from 16 residues. The junction had 6 bases not matched to a gene; V was cut back by 0 bases and J by 2 bases. The CDR3 coding sequence is TGTGCCAGCAGCCAAGATGTAGCGGGAATGCCCTACGAGCAGTACTTC. Protein product: CASSQDVAGMPYEQYF.

V usage is TRBV30 and J usage is TRBJ2-1, with D possibly being TRBD2 (6 bases). The V end was cut by 2 bases, the J end by 5 bases, with 10 bases between. Germline assignment: CDR1 GTSNPN and CDR2 SVGIG (reference sequence). The CDR3 has 13 amino acids. The CDR3 DNA is TGTGCCTGGAGTTTCGGGGGTAACAATGAGCAGTTCTTC. It is translated as CAWSFGGNNEQFF.

The chain is built from TRBV2 and TRBJ2-5, with 8 bases lining up with TRBD1. V shed 6 bases, J shed 4 bases, and the junction held 4 bases outside the gene matches. The CDR3 loop spans 13 amino acids. Germline CDR1 SNHLY, CDR2 FYNNEI. CDR3 in DNA: TGTGCCAGCAGGTCCAGGGGGCGAGAGACCCAGTACTTC. This gives the protein CASRSRGRETQYF.

The chain recombines TRBV6-4 with TRBJ1-2, with D possibly TRBD1 on 5 matching bases. V gave up 7 bases and J gave up 6 bases, with 15 bases separating them. CDR1 is MRHNA, CDR2 SNTAGT, per germline. The CDR3 runs 13 residues. For the CDR3, the DNA is TGTGCCAGCAAGGTTAGCGGAGGGGATGGCTACACCTTC. Amino acid sequence: CASKVSGGDGYTF.

The V call is TRBV5-6, the J call TRBJ2-2; 9 bases map to TRBD2. The CDR3 is made up of 16 amino acids. Trimming at V came to 3 bases and at J to 5 bases, leaving 8 bases not matched to a gene. Per germline, CDR1 SGHDT and CDR2 YYEEEE. The chain's CDR3 is CASSWATSGKTGELFF. The CDR3 DNA sequence: TGTGCCAGCAGCTGGGCGACTAGCGGCAAGACCGGGGAGCTGTTTTTT. Supplemented by reference TRBV5-6 and TRBJ2-2, the full variable domain reads DAGVTQSPTHLIKTRGQQVTLRCSPKSGHDTVSWYQQALGQGPQFIFQYYEEEERQRGNFPDRFSGHQFPNYSSELNVNALLLGDSALYLCASSWATSGKTGELFFGEGSRLTVL.

CDR3 in amino acids: CASSPSGTSVNEQFF. The CDR3, as DNA: TGTGCCAGCAGCCCGAGCGGGACTAGCGTAAATGAGCAGTTCTTC. The chain is built from TRBV7-2 and TRBJ2-1, with TRBD2 identical over 10 bases. Germline CDR1 reads SGHTA; CDR2 reads FQGNSA. V lost 5 bases to trimming and J lost 7 bases; unmatched junction nucleotides: 8. The CDR3 loop spans 15 amino acids.

V is TRBV9 and J is TRBJ2-7, with TRBD2 matching over 13 bases. The V segment lost 4 bases and the J segment 4 bases; nucleotides outside the gene matches: 5. The CDR3 contains 15 residues. Germline loops: CDR1 SGDLS, CDR2 YYNGEE. CDR3 in DNA: TGTGCCAGCAGCCCTCGGACTAGCGGGAGTTACGAGCAGTACTTC. Translating it yields CASSPRTSGSYEQYF.

DNA of the CDR3: TGTGCCAGCAGCTTACCTAAAGAGACCCAGTACTTC. Encoded protein: CASSLPKETQYF. This chain connects TRBV5-4 to TRBJ2-5, with D hard to call. The CDR3 is 12 residues long. V lost 2 bases and J lost 3, with 5 bases in between. Per the germline V gene, CDR1 is SGHNT and CDR2 is YYREEE (reference sequence).

The chain couples TRBV5-5 to TRBJ1-2; tentatively, D is TRBD1 (6 bases). CDR3 length equals 14 residues. The germline V gene encodes CDR1 SGHKS and CDR2 YYEKEE (reference sequence). V gave up 3 bases and J gave up 5 bases, with 14 bases separating them. The CDR3 DNA reads TGTGCCAGCAGCTCTCCGGGACAAGTTTATGGCTACACCTTC. Encoded protein: CASSSPGQVYGYTF.

The chain uses TRBV2 and TRBJ2-5; the D gene is possibly TRBD2 (5 bases). CDR1 and CDR2 (germline): SNHLY, FYNNEI. V lost 4 bases to trimming and J lost 4 bases, with 10 bases between them. The CDR3 runs 13 residues. CDR3 DNA sequence: TGTGCCAGCAGTGGGCTAGCACGAGAGACCCAGTACTTC. Its protein product is CASSGLARETQYF.

The J gene is TRBJ1-1, the V gene TRBV5-1, with D unresolved. Trimming cost V 0 bases and J 1 base, with 7 bases left between them. Germline V CDR1 and CDR2: SGHRS, YFSETQ. This CDR3 has 14 residues. The CDR3 loop reads CASSLVAANTEAFF. In DNA, the CDR3 is TGCGCCAGCAGCTTGGTTGCGGCGAACACTGAAGCTTTCTTT.

The J gene is TRBJ2-2, the V gene TRBV19; 7 bases line up with TRBD2. Trimming removed 1 base from V and 0 bases from J; junction bases left unmatched: 8. Germline V gives CDR1 LNHDA, CDR2 SQIVND (reference sequence). This CDR3 has 18 residues. CDR3 coding DNA: TGTGCCAGTAGTATAGGGACTAGAGCAGCCGCGAACACCGGGGAGCTGTTTTTT. The encoded protein is CASSIGTRAAANTGELFF.

V is TRBV6-6 and J is TRBJ2-7; the D gene is possibly TRBD2 (5 bases). The V and J ends lost 5 bases and 4 bases respectively, with 18 bases between them. This CDR3 region has 15 residues. Germline V gene data show CDR1 as MNHNY and CDR2 as SVGAGI (reference sequence). CDR3 DNA: TGTGCCAGCAGTCATACTAGTTCTGGTAGATACGAGCAGTACTTC. Its protein is CASSHTSSGRYEQYF.

The rearrangement uses TRBV6-1 and TRBJ1-4; TRBD1 matches 9 bases. V dropped 6 bases and J dropped 8; count of bases not matched to a gene: 7. The germline CDR1 and CDR2 sequences are MNHNS and SASEGT. CDR3 size: 14 residues. CDR3 sequence reads: CASSGTGFREKLFF. In nucleotides, the CDR3 is TGTGCCAGCAGCGGGACAGGGTTTCGGGAAAAACTGTTTTTT.